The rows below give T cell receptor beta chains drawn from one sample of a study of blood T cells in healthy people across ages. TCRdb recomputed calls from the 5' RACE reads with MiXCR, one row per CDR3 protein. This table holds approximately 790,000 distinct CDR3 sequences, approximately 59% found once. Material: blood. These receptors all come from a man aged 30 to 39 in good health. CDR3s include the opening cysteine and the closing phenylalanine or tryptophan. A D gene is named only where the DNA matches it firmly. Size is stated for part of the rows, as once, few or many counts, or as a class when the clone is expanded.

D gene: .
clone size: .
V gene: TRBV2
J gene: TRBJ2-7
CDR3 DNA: TGTGCCAGCAGTGGTGGGGACTGGACCTACGAGCAGTACTTC
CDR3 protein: CASSGGDWTYEQYF

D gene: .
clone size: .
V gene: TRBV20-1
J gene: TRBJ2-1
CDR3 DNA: TGCAGTGCTAGAGCCCTGGGTGTGGGGAGGTTTGAGCAGTTCTTC
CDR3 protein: CSARALGVGRFEQFF

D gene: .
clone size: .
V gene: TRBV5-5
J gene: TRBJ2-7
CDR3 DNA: TGTGCCAGCAGCTTTTGGGAATCCTACGAGCAGTACTTC
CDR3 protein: CASSFWESYEQYF

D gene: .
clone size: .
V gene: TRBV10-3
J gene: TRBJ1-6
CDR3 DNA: TGTGCCATCAGTGTAGGCGTGAGCTCCTATAATTCACCCCTCCACTTT
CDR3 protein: CAISVGVSSYNSPLHF

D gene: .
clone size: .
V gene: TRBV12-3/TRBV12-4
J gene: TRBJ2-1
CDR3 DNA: TGTGCCAGCACCGCCCCGGGCGGGGGCCTCTACAATGAGCAGTTCTTC
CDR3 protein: CASTAPGGGLYNEQFF

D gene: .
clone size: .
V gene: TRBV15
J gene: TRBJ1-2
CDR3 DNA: TGTGCCACCAGCAGAGGCTATGGCTACACCTTC
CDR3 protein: CATSRGYGYTF

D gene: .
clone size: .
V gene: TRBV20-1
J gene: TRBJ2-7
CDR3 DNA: TGCAGTGCTTGTGCCGACGGGGGGCCTACCTACGAGCAGTACTTC
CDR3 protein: CSACADGGPTYEQYF

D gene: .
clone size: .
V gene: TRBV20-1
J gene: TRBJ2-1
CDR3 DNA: TGCAGTGCTAGAGTAGGTCCACCCCCCGGGACTCCCTACAATGAGCAGTTCTTC
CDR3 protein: CSARVGPPPGTPYNEQFF

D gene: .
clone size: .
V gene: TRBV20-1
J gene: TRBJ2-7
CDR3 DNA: TGCAGTGCTAACGGCAGTCCCTACGAGCAGTACTTC
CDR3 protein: CSANGSPYEQYF

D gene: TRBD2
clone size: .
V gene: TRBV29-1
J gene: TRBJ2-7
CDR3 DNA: TGCAGCGTAGCGGGACTAGCGGCAAACTACGAGCAGTACTTC
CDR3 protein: CSVAGLAANYEQYF

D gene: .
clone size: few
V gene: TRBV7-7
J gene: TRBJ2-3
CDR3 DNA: TGTGCCAGCAGCGCACACTTGGGAGATACGCAGTATTTT
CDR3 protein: CASSAHLGDTQYF

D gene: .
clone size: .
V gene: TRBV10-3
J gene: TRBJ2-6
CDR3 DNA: TGTGCCATCAGTGAACAAAGGGGGGCCAACGTCCTGACTTTC
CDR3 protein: CAISEQRGANVLTF

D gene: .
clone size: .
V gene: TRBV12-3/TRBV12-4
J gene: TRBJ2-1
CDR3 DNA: TGTGCCAGCAGTGACACAATGACCACTTCACCCCCATACAATGAGCAGTTCTTC
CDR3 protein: CASSDTMTTSPPYNEQFF

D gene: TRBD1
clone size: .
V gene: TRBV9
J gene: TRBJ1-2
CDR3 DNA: TGTGCCAGCAGCGTATCGAGGGACAGCGATTACTATGGCCACACCTTC
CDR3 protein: CASSVSRDSDYYGHTF

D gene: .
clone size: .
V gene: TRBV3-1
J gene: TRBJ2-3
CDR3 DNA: TGTGCCAGCAGCCGACTAGATGAAGATACGCAGTATTTT
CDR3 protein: CASSRLDEDTQYF

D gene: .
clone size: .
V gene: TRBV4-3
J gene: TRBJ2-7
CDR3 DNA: TGCGCCAGCAGCCACGGCGACAGTAGAATACTATACGAGCAGTACTTC
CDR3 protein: CASSHGDSRILYEQYF

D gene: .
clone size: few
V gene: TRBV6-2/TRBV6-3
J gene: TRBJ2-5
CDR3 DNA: TGTGCCAGCAGTTACTCGATAGTTGGGCAGTACTTC
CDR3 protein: CASSYSIVGQYF

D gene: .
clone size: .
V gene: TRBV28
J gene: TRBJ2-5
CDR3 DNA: TGTGCCAGCAGTTTCCAGCGGGACCAAGAGACCCAGTACTTC
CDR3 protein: CASSFQRDQETQYF

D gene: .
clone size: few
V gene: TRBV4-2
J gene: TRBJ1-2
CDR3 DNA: TGTGCCAGCAGCCAAGAAGAGGGAGGGGTTAACTATGGCTACACCTTC
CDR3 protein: CASSQEEGGVNYGYTF

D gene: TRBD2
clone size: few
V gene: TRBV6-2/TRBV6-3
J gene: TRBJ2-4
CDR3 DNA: TGTGCCAGCAGTTTTAGACTAGCGGAACGAAACATTCAGTACTTC
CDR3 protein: CASSFRLAERNIQYF

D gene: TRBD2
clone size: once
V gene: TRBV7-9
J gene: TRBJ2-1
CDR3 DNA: TGTGCCAGCAGCTTACGGCTGTTGGGAGGGAAGGATGAGCAGTTCTTC
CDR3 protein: CASSLRLLGGKDEQFF

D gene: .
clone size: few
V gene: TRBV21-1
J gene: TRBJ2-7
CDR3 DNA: TGTGCCAGCAGCACGCGACAGGGGGCGTACGAGCAGTACTTC
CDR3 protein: CASSTRQGAYEQYF

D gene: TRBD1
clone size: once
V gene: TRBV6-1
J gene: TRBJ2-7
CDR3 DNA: TGTGCCAGCAATTCCTTGGACAGGGGAGAAGACGAGCAGTACTTC
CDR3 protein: CASNSLDRGEDEQYF

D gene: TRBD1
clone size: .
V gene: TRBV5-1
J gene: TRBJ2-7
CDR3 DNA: TGCGCCAGCAGCTACCGGGACAGGGCTACCTACGAGCAGTACTTC
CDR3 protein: CASSYRDRATYEQYF

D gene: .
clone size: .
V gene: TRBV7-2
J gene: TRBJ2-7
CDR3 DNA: TGTGCCAGCAGCTTAACGTCGGTCCCCGGCAGCTTCACCTACGAGCAGTACTTC
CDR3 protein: CASSLTSVPGSFTYEQYF

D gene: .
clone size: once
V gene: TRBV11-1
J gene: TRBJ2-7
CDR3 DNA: TGTGCCAGCAGCTGGGGACGGGCCTCCTACGAGCAGTACTTC
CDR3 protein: CASSWGRASYEQYF